Shown below are 28 T cell receptor beta chains from a single sample sequenced in a study of T cells in localized non-small cell lung cancer. Using immunoSEQ multiplex PCR, the repertoire was profiled, and TCRdb retains in-frame clones only, with some absent. Seen here are over 65,000 clones, 65% to 85% observed once, and the top ten hold around 1.3%. The sample consisted of peripheral blood, taken before any cancer treatment. These TCRs come from an older female donor with stage I lung adenocarcinoma.

The rearrangement uses TRBV7-9 and TRBJ1-4, with 9 bases identical to TRBD1. This CDR3 has 14 amino acids. Per the germline V gene, CDR1 is SEHNR and CDR2 is FQNEAQ (reference sequence). V gave up 5 bases and J gave up 7 bases; unmatched junction bases: 5. CDR3 sequence reads: CASSPGQGPEKLFF. The DNA for the CDR3 is TGTGCCAGCAGCCCGGGACAGGGACCTGAAAAACTGTTTTTT.

The V gene is TRBV13, the J gene TRBJ1-6, with D tentatively TRBD1 (5 bases). Germline CDR1 PRHDT, CDR2 FYEKMQ (reference sequence). Trimming took 4 bases from V and 14 from J, leaving 24 bases between them. The CDR3 totals 16 residues. The CDR3 bases are TGTGCCAGCAGCTCTACGGGGGGGGTCCTAGGAGGTACCCTCCACTTT. This gives the protein CASSSTGGVLGGTLHF.

The V and J genes are TRBV5-1 and TRBJ2-1; D not resolved. With 4 bases removed from V and 8 bases from J, the gap between germline ends came to 10 bases. The CDR3 extends over 12 amino acids. Germline CDR1 SGHRS, CDR2 YFSETQ. The CDR3 region is CASSLIRDEQFF. The CDR3 coding sequence is TGCGCCAGCAGCCTGATTAGGGATGAGCAGTTCTTC.

J is TRBJ2-5 and V is TRBV2; 9 nucleotides agree with TRBD1. Per germline, CDR1 SNHLY and CDR2 FYNNEI. The CDR3 consists of 17 residues. With 4 bases clipped from V and 2 bases from J, the junction kept 11 bases outside the gene matches. CDR3 in amino acids: CASSVPETGGLQETQYF. Written as DNA, the CDR3 is TGTGCCAGCAGTGTGCCCGAGACAGGGGGGCTTCAAGAGACCCAGTACTTC.

This clone was detected once. The V gene is TRBV7-2, the J gene TRBJ1-5; D not certain. V was trimmed by 1 base and J by 6 bases, leaving 7 bases between them. The V gene's germline CDR1 is SGHTA and CDR2 FQGNSA. The CDR3 contains 13 residues. Written as DNA, the CDR3 is TGTGCCAGCAGCTTAGTCGGTGCTCAGCCCCAGCATTTT. Translation: CASSLVGAQPQHF.

This rearrangement joins TRBV7-9 to TRBJ2-1; either TRBD1 or TRBD2 may supply D (6 bases each). Trimming stripped 5 bases from V and 7 bases from J, with 21 bases between. Germline lookup yields CDR1 SEHNR and CDR2 FQNEAQ (reference sequence). This CDR3 comprises 16 residues. CDR3 DNA: TGTGCCAGCAGCCCTTCGACAGGCCGGGGGAAGAATGAGCAGTTCTTC. Translated, it gives CASSPSTGRGKNEQFF.

V is TRBV28 and J is TRBJ1-1; possible D gene TRBD1, 5 bases. CDR1 MDHEN and CDR2 SYDVKM come from the germline V gene. Trimming left V 1 base short and J 9 bases short, with 9 bases between. This CDR3 comprises 12 residues. The CDR3 DNA is TGTGCCAGCAGTTTATTTCCGGGACAAGCTTTCTTT. Its protein product is CASSLFPGQAFF. The full variable domain, with the rest looked up from reference TRBV28 and TRBJ1-1, is DVKVTQSSRYLVKRTGEKVFLECVQDMDHENMFWYRQDPGLGLRLIYFSYDVKMKEKGDIPEGYSVSREKKERFSLILESASTNQTSMYLCASSLFPGQAFFGQGTRLTVV.

This sequence joins TRBV19 and TRBJ1-2; D is ambiguous. V lost 6 bases, J lost 7 bases, and 18 bases lay in between. The germline V gene has CDR1 LNHDA and CDR2 SQIVND (reference sequence). The CDR3 contains 14 residues. CDR3 in DNA: TGTGCCAGTAGGCCAGGCGGCCTTTTCGGTGGCTACACCTTC. Its protein is CASRPGGLFGGYTF.

V is TRBV2 and J is TRBJ2-2; TRBD1 or TRBD2 may be the D gene (5 bases each). The CDR3 is made up of 16 amino acids. The germline V gene has CDR1 SNHLY and CDR2 FYNNEI. V shed 10 bases and J shed 3 bases, with 21 bases lying between them. The CDR3 sequence: CAIDGGPGRDTGELFF. The CDR3, as DNA: TGTGCCATCGACGGAGGCCCAGGGCGGGACACCGGGGAGCTGTTTTTT.

V and J are TRBV5-8 and TRBJ2-7, with D possibly called TRBD1 or TRBD2 (5 bases each). Germline CDR1 SGHTS, CDR2 YDEGEE. The CDR3 length is 14 residues. Trimming cost V 3 bases and J 2 bases, with 12 bases left between them. CDR3 loop: CASSSGRPTYEQYF. In nucleotides, the CDR3 is TGTGCCAGCAGCTCGGGACGGCCTACCTACGAGCAGTACTTC.

The CDR3 loop is CATSRGGGGYGYTF. In nucleotides, the CDR3 is TGTGCCACCAGCAGGGGCGGAGGGGGGTATGGCTACACCTTC. The chain joins TRBV15 to TRBJ1-2, with D possibly TRBD1 on 6 matching bases. CDR3 length: 14 residues. V lost 3 bases, J lost 5 bases, and 13 bases lay in between. CDR1 is LNHNV and CDR2 is YYDKDF in the germline V gene (reference sequence).

The chain links TRBV10-3 to TRBJ2-5, with 13 bases fitting TRBD2. V shed 2 bases and J 4 bases; nucleotides not matched to a gene: 10. The CDR3 is 18 amino acids. Germline CDR1 is ENHRY and CDR2 is SYGVKD. CDR3 loop: CAISETAGLAGTIETQYF. The CDR3 DNA sequence: TGTGCCATCAGTGAGACCGCGGGACTAGCGGGAACGATAGAGACCCAGTACTTC.

This clone has only one observation. The chain recombines TRBV4-2 with TRBJ1-1; maybe TRBD1 (5 bases). Germline V lookup: CDR1 LGHNA, CDR2 YNFKEQ. The V end lost 2 bases, the J end lost 0 bases, and 10 bases lay between the germline ends. CDR3 length: 15 residues. CDR3 sequence reads: CASSQNGGMNTEAFF. The CDR3 nucleotides read TGTGCCAGCAGCCAAAATGGGGGAATGAACACTGAAGCTTTCTTT.

V usage is TRBV7-6 and J usage is TRBJ2-5, with 8 positions matching TRBD2. The CDR3 extends over 15 amino acids. Germline V CDR1 and CDR2: SGHVS, FNYEAQ. V gave up 2 bases and J gave up 2 bases; unmatched junction bases: 4. The CDR3 spells CASSLSGGGQETQYF. In DNA, the CDR3 is TGTGCCAGCAGCTTAAGCGGGGGTGGGCAAGAGACCCAGTACTTC.

The chain links TRBV7-9 to TRBJ2-7; D might be TRBD2 (5 bases). The CDR3 runs to 12 residues. Germline V gene lookup returns CDR1 SEHNR and CDR2 FQNEAQ (reference sequence). The germline V and J ends were trimmed by 4 bases and 2 bases, with 6 bases remaining between them. This CDR3 is CASSSGTYEQYF. CDR3 coding DNA: TGTGCCAGCAGCTCCGGGACCTACGAGCAGTACTTC.

The chain joins TRBV6-4 to TRBJ2-1; 8 bases match TRBD2. The CDR3 is 16 amino acids. With V trimmed by 5 bases and J by 3 bases, 9 bases remained unmatched. CDR1 and CDR2 from the germline V gene are MRHNA and SNTAGT. The CDR3 here is CASSSGAGGFYNEQFF. CDR3 sequence (DNA): TGTGCCAGCAGTTCGGGGGCGGGAGGATTCTACAATGAGCAGTTCTTC.

The CDR3 DNA follows: TGTGCCAGCAACCCGGGGGGCACAGATACGCAGTATTTT. This codes for CASNPGGTDTQYF. J is TRBJ2-3 and V is TRBV11-2; D possibly corresponds to TRBD2 (6 bases). The CDR3 length is 13 residues. CDR1 is SGHAT, CDR2 FQNNGV, per germline. Trimming shortened V by 7 bases and J by 1 base, and 9 bases separated the two germline ends.

This clone was detected only once. V and J are TRBV7-9 and TRBJ2-7; 7 nucleotides align to TRBD2. The CDR3 has 15 amino acids. With 4 bases clipped from V and 3 bases from J, the junction kept 9 bases outside the gene matches. Germline values: CDR1 SEHNR, CDR2 FQNEAQ (reference sequence). CDR3 sequence (DNA): TGTGCCAGCAGCTCCAAGGGAGGGCTCGTCTACGAGCAGTACTTC. It codes for CASSSKGGLVYEQYF.

CDR3 coding DNA: TGCGCCAGCAGCTTGGCTACGGGGGGCGCAGATACGCAGTATTTT. Its translation is CASSLATGGADTQYF. The rearrangement uses TRBV5-1 and TRBJ2-3; TRBD2 might be the D (7 bases). V shed 0 bases and J shed 4 bases, with 12 bases lying between them. Germline CDR1 and CDR2: SGHRS and YFSETQ. The CDR3 runs to 15 residues.

The gene calls are TRBV7-9 and TRBJ2-5; 9 bases match TRBD1. This CDR3 comprises 14 residues. Per germline, CDR1 SEHNR and CDR2 FQNEAQ (reference sequence). Unmatched junction bases numbered 3, after V lost 3 bases and J lost 4 bases. The CDR3 sequence: CASSFGQGRETQYF. Here the CDR3 DNA reads TGTGCCAGCAGCTTTGGACAGGGGAGAGAGACCCAGTACTTC.

The sample holds a few counts of this clone. This chain connects TRBV5-1 to TRBJ2-7; possibly TRBD2 for D (6 bases). V lost 4 bases and J 2 bases, leaving 10 bases between the germline ends. CDR1 SGHRS and CDR2 YFSETQ come from the germline V gene. The CDR3 is 13 amino acids. The CDR3 sequence is CASSRDLTYEQYF. CDR3 nucleotide sequence: TGCGCCAGCAGCAGGGACTTAACCTACGAGCAGTACTTC. Full variable domain (remainder filled in from reference TRBV5-1 and TRBJ2-7): KAGVTQTPRYLIKTRGQQVTLSCSPISGHRSVSWYQQTPGQGLQFLFEYFSETQRNKGNFPGRFSGRQFSNSRSEMNVSTLELGDSALYLCASSRDLTYEQYFGPGTRLTVT.

The chain combines TRBV11-3 with TRBJ2-7; D is uncertain. CDR1 and CDR2 from the germline V gene are SGHNT and YENEEA. The CDR3 length is 13 residues. Trimming left V 1 base short and J 4 bases short, with 8 bases between. CDR3 sequence (DNA): TGTGCCAGCAGCTTAGGAAGGCAATACGAGCAGTACTTC. This gives the protein CASSLGRQYEQYF.

V usage is TRBV27 and J usage is TRBJ2-7, with 11 bases identical to TRBD2. Germline-derived CDR1 and CDR2 are MNHEY and SMNVEV (reference sequence). The V gene end was trimmed by 4 bases and the J gene end by 4 bases; junction bases not matched to a gene: 6. The CDR3 has 15 residues. The CDR3 DNA is TGTGCCAGCAGTTGGGTAGCGGGAGGGAGGTACGAGCAGTACTTC. Its translation: CASSWVAGGRYEQYF.

This clone has just one count. The rearrangement links TRBV7-2 to TRBJ1-1, with a tentative D call TRBD1 (5 bases). The CDR3 sequence is 15 residues long. Germline V gene data show CDR1 as SGHTA and CDR2 as FQGNSA. V gave up 1 base and J gave up 0 bases, with 9 bases separating them. CDR3 protein: CASSLDAGMNTEAFF. The CDR3 DNA is TGTGCCAGCAGCTTAGATGCAGGGATGAACACTGAAGCTTTCTTT.

A few counts support this clone. The rearrangement joins TRBV6-6 to TRBJ2-5; maybe TRBD2 (6 bases). Germline V CDR1 and CDR2: MNHNY, SVGAGI (reference sequence). V gave up 4 bases and J gave up 9 bases, with 9 bases separating them. This CDR3 has 11 amino acids. The CDR3 reads CASSFSGAQYF. CDR3 sequence (DNA): TGTGCCAGCAGTTTCTCGGGGGCCCAGTACTTC.

The chain joins TRBV19 to TRBJ2-1; 7 bases map to TRBD1. Germline V gene lookup returns CDR1 LNHDA and CDR2 SQIVND (reference sequence). Unmatched junction bases numbered 12, after V lost 4 bases and J lost 0 bases. The CDR3 has 18 residues. CDR3 loop: CASSRRAIQGSSYNEQFF. The CDR3 DNA reads TGTGCCAGTAGTAGAAGGGCTATACAGGGGAGCTCCTACAATGAGCAGTTCTTC.

The chain couples TRBV4-1 to TRBJ1-1, with TRBD1 matching 7 bases. The V and J ends lost 3 bases and 10 bases, in that order; junction bases with no gene match: 17. This CDR3 spans 16 amino acids. The V gene's germline CDR1 is MGHRA and CDR2 YSYEKL. The CDR3 sequence: CASSHLRLRGPVGAFF. Here the CDR3 DNA reads TGCGCCAGCAGCCACCTACGACTGAGGGGGCCGGTAGGAGCTTTCTTT.

The J gene is TRBJ1-2, the V gene TRBV4-2; no clear D. Trimming cost V 5 bases and J 4 bases, with 11 bases left between them. This CDR3 is built from 13 residues. From germline, CDR1 is LGHNA and CDR2 YNFKEQ. CDR3 nucleotides: TGTGCCAGCAGCTCGCGGGAAACCTATGGCTACACCTTC. Translation: CASSSRETYGYTF.